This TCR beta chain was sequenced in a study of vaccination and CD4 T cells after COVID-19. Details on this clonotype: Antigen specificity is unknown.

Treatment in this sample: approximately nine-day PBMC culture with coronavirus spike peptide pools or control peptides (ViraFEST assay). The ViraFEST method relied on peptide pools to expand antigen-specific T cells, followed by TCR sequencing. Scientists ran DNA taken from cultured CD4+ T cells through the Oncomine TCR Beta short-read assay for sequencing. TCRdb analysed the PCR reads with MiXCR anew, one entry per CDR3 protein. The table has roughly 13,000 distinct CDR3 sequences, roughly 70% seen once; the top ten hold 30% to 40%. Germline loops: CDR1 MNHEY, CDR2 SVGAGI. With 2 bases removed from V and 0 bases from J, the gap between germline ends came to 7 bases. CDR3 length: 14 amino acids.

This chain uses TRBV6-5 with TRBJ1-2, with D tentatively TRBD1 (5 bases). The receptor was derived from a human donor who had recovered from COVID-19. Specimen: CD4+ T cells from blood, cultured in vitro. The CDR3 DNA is TGTGCCAGCAGTTACAGACAGTCTAACTATGGCTACACCTTC. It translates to CASSYRQSNYGYTF.